The present entry profiles one T cell receptor beta chain with its context. Its antigen is not identified. Method: immunoSEQ multiplex PCR; TCRdb's copy keeps in-frame clones and lacks some. The sample has roughly 96,000 clones, 93% seen once. The data were taken from a study of PD-1 blockade in classical Hodgkin lymphoma. Study observations and caveats: While CD8+ TCR diversity did not rise significantly by C4D1, CD4+ TCR diversity did.

Stated time point: cycle 4 day 1 (C4D1), after 5 to 7 weeks of nivolumab. Exposure to brentuximab vedotin varied, and each patient had relapsed following autologous stem cell transplantation. The CDR3 spans 11 residues. Trimming cost V 1 base and J 10 bases, with 5 bases left between them. The chain joins TRBV23-1 to TRBJ2-1; D assignment may be TRBD1 or TRBD2 (5 bases each). Being an ORF, TRBV23-1 has a function that is uncertain. This clonotype originated in a human donor with classical Hodgkin lymphoma. The sample here was peripheral blood mononuclear cells (PBMCs), taken before the fourth cycle of nivolumab. The CDR3 loop is CASSQWGEQFF. CDR3 DNA sequence: TGCGCCAGCAGTCAATGGGGGGAGCAGTTCTTC.